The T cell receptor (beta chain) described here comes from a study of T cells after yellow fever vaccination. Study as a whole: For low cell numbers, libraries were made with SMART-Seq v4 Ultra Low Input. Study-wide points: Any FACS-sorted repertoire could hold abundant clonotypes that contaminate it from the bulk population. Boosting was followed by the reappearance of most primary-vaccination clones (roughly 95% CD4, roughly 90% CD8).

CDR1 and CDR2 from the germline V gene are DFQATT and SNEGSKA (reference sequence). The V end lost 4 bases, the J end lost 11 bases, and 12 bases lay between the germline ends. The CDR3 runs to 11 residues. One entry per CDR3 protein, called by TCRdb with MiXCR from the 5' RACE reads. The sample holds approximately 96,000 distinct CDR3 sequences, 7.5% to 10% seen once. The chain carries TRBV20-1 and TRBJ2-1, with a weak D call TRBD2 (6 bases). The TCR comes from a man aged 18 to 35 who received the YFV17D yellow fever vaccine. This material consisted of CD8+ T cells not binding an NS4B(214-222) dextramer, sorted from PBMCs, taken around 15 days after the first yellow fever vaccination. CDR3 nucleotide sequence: TGCAGTGCTACCAGCCTAGCGAAGCAGTTCTTC. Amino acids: CSATSLAKQFF.